Shown below are 2 T cell receptor beta chains from a single sample sequenced in a study of cytomegalovirus exposure and HLA in healthy donors. Both 60 Vbeta primers and 13 Jbeta primers went into the PCR. The assay was immunoSEQ multiplex PCR, and TCRdb's table has in-frame clones only and misses some. The sample lists about 140,000 clones, over 8% occurring once. Sequences were obtained from PBMCs. Every receptor here comes from a male donor in good health and CMV-seronegative.

This clone was counted a few times. The CDR3, as DNA: TGTGCCAGCAGCTTCGCAGGGTCCCCCTCTGGGGCCAACGTCCTGACTTTC. Translating it yields CASSFAGSPSGANVLTF. The chain carries TRBV7-6 and TRBJ2-6; perhaps TRBD1 as D (5 bases). Germline lookup yields CDR1 SGHVS and CDR2 FNYEAQ. V was shortened by 3 bases and J by 0 bases, with 12 bases between the two germline ends. CDR3 size: 17 residues. The full variable domain, its missing parts supplied by reference TRBV7-6 and TRBJ2-6, is GAGVSQSPRYKVTKRGQDVALRCDPISGHVSLYWYRQALGQGPEFLTYFNYEAQQDKSGLPNDRFSAERPEGSISTLTIQRTEQRDSAMYRCASSFAGSPSGANVLTFGAGSRLTVL.

This clone was seen only a few times. The V gene is TRBV6-6, the J gene TRBJ2-1; maybe TRBD2 (6 bases). This CDR3 has 11 amino acids. CDR1 is MNHNY, CDR2 SVGAGI, per germline (reference sequence). V lost 6 bases and J 13 bases, leaving 13 bases between the germline ends. The CDR3 reads CASREGLTQFF. The CDR3 nucleotides are TGTGCCAGCAGGGAAGGACTAACTCAGTTCTTC.